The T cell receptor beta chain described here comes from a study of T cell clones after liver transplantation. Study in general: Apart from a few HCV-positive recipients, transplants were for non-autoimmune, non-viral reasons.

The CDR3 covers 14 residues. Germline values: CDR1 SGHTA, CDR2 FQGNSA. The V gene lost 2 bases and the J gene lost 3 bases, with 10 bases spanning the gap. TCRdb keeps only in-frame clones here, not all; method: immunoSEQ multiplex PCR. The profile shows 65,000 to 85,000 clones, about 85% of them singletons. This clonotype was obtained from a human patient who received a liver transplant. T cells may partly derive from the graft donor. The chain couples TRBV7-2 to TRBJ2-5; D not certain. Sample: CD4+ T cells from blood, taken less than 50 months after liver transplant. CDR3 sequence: CASSLFGDKETQYF. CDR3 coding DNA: TGTGCCAGCAGCTTATTTGGGGATAAAGAGACCCAGTACTTC.